A single sample is the source of the 22 T cell receptor beta chains below, sequenced in a study of sequential checkpoint blockade in melanoma. Indicated treatment: randomized to nivolumab then ipilimumab (arm A) or the reverse (arm B). Generated by immunoSEQ multiplex PCR, the TCRdb table keeps only in-frame clones and is missing some. The sample consists of under 40,000 clones, about 88% of them appearing once. Sequenced here: CD8+ T cells sorted from blood (inferred from file names), sampled from a patient given nivolumab and ipilimumab in sequence. Source of these receptors: a human donor with melanoma.

V and J are TRBV27 and TRBJ2-5; possible D gene TRBD1, 6 bases. V was pared by 2 bases and J by 11 bases, with 18 bases between. Germline V gene lookup returns CDR1 MNHEY and CDR2 SMNVEV (reference sequence). CDR3 size: 14 residues. CDR3 protein: CASSLEWGLGEQYF. The CDR3 coding sequence is TGTGCCAGCAGTTTAGAGTGGGGGCTGGGGGAGCAGTACTTC.

The chain recombines TRBV2 with TRBJ2-3, with D perhaps TRBD1 (5 bases). CDR3 size: 16 residues. CDR1 and CDR2 (germline): SNHLY, FYNNEI. V gave up 1 base and J gave up 2 bases, with 13 bases separating them. This CDR3 is CASSEGFARDTDTQYF. The CDR3 DNA is TGTGCCAGCAGTGAAGGGTTCGCCAGGGACACAGATACGCAGTATTTT.

The V and J genes are TRBV7-9 and TRBJ2-3, with no clear D. Germline V gene lookup returns CDR1 SEHNR and CDR2 FQNEAQ (reference sequence). Trimming left V 5 bases short and J 4 bases short, with 13 bases between. The CDR3 spans 14 residues. CDR3 region: CASSPSYPADTQYF. The CDR3 coding sequence is TGTGCCAGCAGCCCCTCCTATCCGGCAGATACGCAGTATTTT.

This chain uses TRBV28 with TRBJ1-1; 7 bases are shared with TRBD1. The germline gives CDR1 MDHEN, CDR2 SYDVKM. The CDR3 is 15 amino acids. V shed 7 bases and J 5 bases; nucleotides not matched to a gene: 13. The CDR3 DNA follows: TGTGCCAGCACCTTCCCTCCGGGACAGCTTACTGAAGCTTTCTTT. Amino acid sequence: CASTFPPGQLTEAFF.

V usage is TRBV2 and J usage is TRBJ2-7; 10 positions agree with TRBD2. Germline V gene lookup returns CDR1 SNHLY and CDR2 FYNNEI. Trimming removed 6 bases from V and 3 bases from J; junction bases left unmatched: 14. This CDR3 spans 17 amino acids. The CDR3 loop reads CASSGSRRLAGVYEQYF. CDR3 DNA sequence: TGTGCCAGCAGCGGTTCCAGGCGGCTAGCGGGAGTCTACGAGCAGTACTTC.

The chain uses TRBV6-1 and TRBJ1-2; weak D call: TRBD1 (5 bases). The CDR3 runs 13 residues. Per germline, CDR1 MNHNS and CDR2 SASEGT. The V and J ends lost 2 bases and 7 bases respectively, with 11 bases between them. CDR3: CASSEMGGGGYTF. CDR3 bases: TGTGCCAGCAGTGAAATGGGGGGGGGTGGCTACACCTTC.

This clone has only a few counts. The chain couples TRBV6-4 to TRBJ1-2; TRBD1 aligns across 12 bases. The V gene end was trimmed by 0 bases and the J gene end by 8 bases; junction bases not matched to a gene: 7. This CDR3 comprises 16 residues. The germline gives CDR1 MRHNA, CDR2 SNTAGT. The CDR3 DNA reads TGTGCCAGCAGTGACTCTGGGGGACAGGGGGCTCGCGGCTACACCTTC. Its translation: CASSDSGGQGARGYTF.

V gene TRBV19 combines with J gene TRBJ2-1; 9 nucleotides match TRBD2. The germline CDR1 and CDR2 sequences are LNHDA and SQIVND (reference sequence). The V gene end was trimmed by 3 bases and the J gene end by 6 bases; junction bases not matched to a gene: 6. This CDR3 is 15 amino acids long. The CDR3, as DNA: TGTGCCAGTAGTATGACAGCGGGAGGATTCAATGAGCAGTTCTTC. Protein product: CASSMTAGGFNEQFF.

The V gene is TRBV6-4, the J gene TRBJ2-1, with D perhaps matching TRBD2 (5 bases). This CDR3 has 16 amino acids. V shed 4 bases and J shed 5 bases, with 18 bases lying between them. Germline V lookup: CDR1 MRHNA, CDR2 SNTAGT. CDR3: CASSARGLALHNEQFF. The CDR3 nucleotides are TGTGCCAGCAGTGCTAGAGGGCTAGCTTTGCACAATGAGCAGTTCTTC.

Only one count was recorded for this clone. This chain links TRBV6-6 with TRBJ2-7; D may be TRBD1 (6 bases). The CDR3 runs 16 residues. Germline values: CDR1 MNHNY, CDR2 SVGAGI (reference sequence). V lost 6 bases, J lost 4 bases, and 22 bases lay in between. CDR3 in amino acids: CASSLIPVGQHYEQYF. The CDR3 bases are TGTGCCAGCAGCCTGATCCCGGTGGGACAACATTACGAGCAGTACTTC.

The chain is built from TRBV19 and TRBJ2-6; maybe TRBD1 (6 bases). Germline V gene data show CDR1 as LNHDA and CDR2 as SQIVND (reference sequence). The CDR3 has 16 residues. Trimming removed 3 bases at V and 4 bases at J, with 13 bases between. The CDR3 loop is CASSIFRQAGANVLTF. Written as DNA, the CDR3 is TGTGCCAGTAGTATCTTTCGACAGGCCGGGGCCAACGTCCTGACTTTC.

The genes are TRBV6-4 and TRBJ2-1; 10 bases match TRBD2. CDR3 length equals 15 residues. V dropped 5 bases and J dropped 3; count of bases not matched to a gene: 4. Germline CDR1 and CDR2: MRHNA and SNTAGT. In DNA, the CDR3 is TGTGCCAGCAGTTCTAGCGGGAGTTACTACAATGAGCAGTTCTTC. Residues: CASSSSGSYYNEQFF.

The chain carries TRBV10-1 and TRBJ2-3, with 10 bases matching TRBD2. The CDR3 is 15 amino acids. Germline loops: CDR1 WNHNN, CDR2 SYGVQD (reference sequence). The J segment lost 2 bases and the V segment lost 5 bases, leaving 4 bases of the junction unmatched. The CDR3 loop reads CASSKRGGPTDTQYF. The CDR3 DNA follows: TGCGCCAGCAGTAAGCGGGGGGGTCCCACAGATACGCAGTATTTT.

V and J are TRBV5-1 and TRBJ2-7, with TRBD2 identical over 13 bases. Germline-derived CDR1 and CDR2 are SGHRS and YFSETQ. V lost 4 bases and J lost 9; bases outside the gene matches: 10. The CDR3 spans 15 residues. This chain's CDR3 is CASSAGLAGATLQYF. CDR3 DNA sequence: TGCGCCAGCAGCGCCGGACTAGCGGGAGCAACCCTGCAGTACTTC.

This chain joins TRBV4-3 and TRBJ1-2, with a possible D match to TRBD1 (5 bases). This CDR3 region has 14 residues. The V gene lost 0 bases and the J gene lost 5 bases, with 10 bases spanning the gap. In germline, CDR1 is LGHNA, CDR2 YSLEER. The CDR3: CASSQDRGWYGYTF. The CDR3 DNA is TGCGCCAGCAGCCAAGATAGGGGTTGGTATGGCTACACCTTC.

V gene TRBV7-3 combines with J gene TRBJ1-1, with 10 bases aligning to TRBD1. This CDR3 is 15 amino acids long. Trimming at V came to 5 bases and at J to 2 bases, leaving 5 bases not matched to a gene. Germline V gives CDR1 SGHTA, CDR2 FQGTGA. CDR3 coding DNA: TGTGCCAGCAGCACGACAGGGGGCCCTAACACTGAAGCTTTCTTT. Its translation: CASSTTGGPNTEAFF.

This chain connects TRBV28 to TRBJ2-7, with 9 positions matching TRBD1. CDR1 and CDR2 from the germline V gene are MDHEN and SYDVKM. CDR3 size: 15 residues. V lost 3 bases to trimming and J lost 3 bases; unmatched junction nucleotides: 6. The CDR3 reads CASSLNRGLSYEQYF. CDR3 bases: TGTGCCAGCAGTTTGAACAGGGGGCTAAGCTACGAGCAGTACTTC.

The count of this clone is one. V gene TRBV5-1 combines with J gene TRBJ2-7; tentatively, D is TRBD2 (6 bases). The CDR3 runs to 15 residues. Between the trimmed V and J ends, which lost 5 bases and 0 bases, there was a span of 15 bases. Germline V lookup: CDR1 SGHRS, CDR2 YFSETQ. CDR3 loop: CASRVRDSSSYEQYF. In DNA form, the CDR3 reads TGCGCCAGCAGAGTCCGGGACTCCTCCTCCTACGAGCAGTACTTC.

The chain combines TRBV27 with TRBJ1-2, with a tentative D call TRBD1 (5 bases). There are 13 residues in the CDR3. With 9 bases removed from V and 1 base from J, the gap between germline ends came to 12 bases. Germline assignment: CDR1 MNHEY and CDR2 SMNVEV (reference sequence). Here the CDR3 reads CASRWGVNYGYTF. For the CDR3, the DNA is TGTGCCAGTCGGTGGGGGGTTAACTATGGCTACACCTTC.

This clone was counted a single time. The V and J genes are TRBV30 and TRBJ1-4, with 9 bases identical to TRBD1. The junction had 4 bases not matched to a gene; V was cut back by 3 bases and J by 8 bases. CDR1 GTSNPN and CDR2 SVGIG come from the germline V gene (reference sequence). The CDR3 spans 13 residues. The CDR3 loop is CAWRGQGDEKLFF. CDR3 coding DNA: TGTGCCTGGAGGGGACAGGGAGACGAAAAACTGTTTTTT.

V and J are TRBV23-1 and TRBJ2-2; 7 nucleotides align to TRBD1. TRBV23-1 is identified as an open reading frame with a role that is uncertain. CDR3 length: 18 amino acids. The trim removed 0 bases at V and 0 bases at J, leaving 7 bases unmatched. The CDR3 DNA sequence: TGCGCCAGCAGTCAATCGTTAGGGGGCCAAGCGAACACCGGGGAGCTGTTTTTT. It encodes CASSQSLGGQANTGELFF.

The V call is TRBV11-2, the J call TRBJ2-7; TRBD1 might be the D (6 bases). Germline-derived CDR1 and CDR2 are SGHAT and FQNNGV. The length of the CDR3 is 14 residues. V was trimmed by 3 bases and J by 6 bases, leaving 15 bases between them. The CDR3 reads CASSLDSTLREQYF. CDR3 DNA sequence: TGTGCCAGCAGCTTGGACAGTACCCTACGCGAGCAGTACTTC. Looking up the rest from reference TRBV11-2 and TRBJ2-7 gives the full variable domain: EAGVAQSPRYKIIEKRQSVAFWCNPISGHATLYWYQQILGQGPKLLIQFQNNGVVDDSQLPKDRFSAERLKGVDSTLKIQPAKLEDSAVYLCASSLDSTLREQYFGPGTRLTVT.